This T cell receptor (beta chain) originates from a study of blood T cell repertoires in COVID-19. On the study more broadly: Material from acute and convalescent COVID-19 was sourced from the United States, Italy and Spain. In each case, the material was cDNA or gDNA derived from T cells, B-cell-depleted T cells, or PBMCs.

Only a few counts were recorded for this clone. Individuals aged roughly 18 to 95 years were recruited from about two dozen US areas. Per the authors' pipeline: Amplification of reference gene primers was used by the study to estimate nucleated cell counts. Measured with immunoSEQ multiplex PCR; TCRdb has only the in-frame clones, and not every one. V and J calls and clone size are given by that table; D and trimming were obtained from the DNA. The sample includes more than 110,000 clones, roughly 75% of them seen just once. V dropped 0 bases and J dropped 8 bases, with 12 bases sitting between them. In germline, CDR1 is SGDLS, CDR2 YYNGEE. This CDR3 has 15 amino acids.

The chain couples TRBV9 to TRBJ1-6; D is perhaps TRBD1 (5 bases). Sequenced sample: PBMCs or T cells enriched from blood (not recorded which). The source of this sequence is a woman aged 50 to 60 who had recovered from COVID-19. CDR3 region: CASSVDAAGDSPLHF. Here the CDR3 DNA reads TGTGCCAGCAGCGTAGATGCGGCGGGGGATTCACCCCTCCACTTT.